The 5 T cell receptor beta chains below were found in one sample sequenced in a study of T cells in Graves' hyperthyroidism and ophthalmopathy. The source material, RNA transcripts, was used to amplify TCR beta CDR3 regions. The TCR CDR3 first-round RT-PCR relied on the HTBI primer set. TCRdb re-derived calls from the multiplex PCR reads in MiXCR, one entry per CDR3 protein. The sample carries about 360,000 distinct CDR3 sequences, approximately 13% recorded once. Specimen: blood. The receptors derive from a woman aged 18-29 years with Graves' hyperthyroidism.

This clonotype was seen a handful of times. A much more abundant neighbour one base away suggests this may be a read error. The chain employs TRBV2 and TRBJ2-3; 7 bases fit TRBD2. V trimming: 8 bases; J trimming: 8 bases; junction bases outside the gene matches: 10. The CDR3 loop spans 13 amino acids. Germline CDR1 reads SNHLY; CDR2 reads FYNNEI. The CDR3 loop is CASAGDRGGTQYF. CDR3 bases: TGTGCCAGCGCGGGGGACCGGGGAGGTACGCAGTATTTT.

The chain employs TRBV25-1 and TRBJ1-1; perhaps TRBD1 as D (5 bases). Per germline, CDR1 MGHDK and CDR2 SYGVNS. V gave up 7 bases and J gave up 0 bases, with 12 bases separating them. The CDR3 totals 14 residues. The CDR3 DNA is TGTGCCAGCACCTGGGACGGGATGAACACTGAAGCTTTCTTT. The encoded protein is CASTWDGMNTEAFF.

In this sample, this clonotype turned up many times. V gene TRBV7-2 combines with J gene TRBJ1-6; D is unresolved. The CDR3 runs 14 residues. Per the germline V gene, CDR1 is SGHTA and CDR2 is FQGNSA. V was pared by 5 bases and J by 7 bases, with 12 bases between. The CDR3 reads CASSLTDFNSPLHF. CDR3 nucleotide sequence: TGTGCCAGCAGCCTGACTGACTTCAATTCACCCCTCCACTTT.

This clonotype was observed once. V gene TRBV27 combines with J gene TRBJ2-5; 7 bases agree with TRBD2. V was pared by 3 bases and J by 5 bases, with 6 bases of the junction left unmatched. The CDR3 length is 14 residues. The germline gives CDR1 MNHEY, CDR2 SMNVEV (reference sequence). The CDR3 loop is CASSFRAGEETQYF. The CDR3 bases are TGTGCCAGCAGTTTTAGGGCGGGGGAGGAGACCCAGTACTTC.

This clonotype was counted only a few times. The rearrangement links TRBV7-6 to TRBJ2-1, with D perhaps assigned TRBD1 or TRBD2 (5 bases each). Germline V gene sequence: CDR1 SGHVS, CDR2 FNYEAQ. Trimming took 3 bases from V and 2 from J, leaving 14 bases between them. CDR3 length: 16 residues. CDR3 region: CASSLKGRLTYNEQFF. The CDR3 nucleotides are TGTGCCAGCAGCTTGAAGGGACGCCTCACCTACAATGAGCAGTTCTTC.